This paragraph reports one TCR beta chain. What it recognizes is unknown. The data derive from a study of tumor-infiltrating lymphocytes in localized non-small cell lung cancer. Turning to the study itself: The cohort mixed smokers and never-smokers, several histologies, and some post-neoadjuvant-chemotherapy samples. From each patient, both tumor and uninvolved lung, non-adjacent to tumor, were sampled.

The CDR3 runs 15 residues. Per germline, CDR1 LNHDA and CDR2 SQIVND (reference sequence). Losses at the gene ends were 6 bases for V and 1 base for J; bases not matched to a gene: 7. Study-level results: Recurrence-free survival showed no association with tumor T-cell fraction. Immunotypes IM1 and IM2 had similar TCR-derived T-cell fractions.

Sequencing used immunoSEQ multiplex PCR; TCRdb keeps in-frame clones, though not all of them. The table shows 9,500 to 15,000 clones, with around 80% occurring only once. V gene TRBV19 combines with J gene TRBJ2-7; 9 bases agree with TRBD1. The origin of this receptor is a human donor with non-small cell lung cancer. Sequencing input: lung tumor tissue. CDR3 loop: CASRDGQGTSYEQYF. CDR3 DNA sequence: TGTGCCAGTAGGGATGGACAGGGGACTTCCTACGAGCAGTACTTC.